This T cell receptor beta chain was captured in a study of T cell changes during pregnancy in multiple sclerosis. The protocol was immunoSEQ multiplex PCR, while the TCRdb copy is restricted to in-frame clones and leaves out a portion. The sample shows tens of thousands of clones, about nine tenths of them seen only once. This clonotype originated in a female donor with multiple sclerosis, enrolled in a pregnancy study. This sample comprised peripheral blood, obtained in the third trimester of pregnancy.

CDR3 region: CASSLDSFNSPLHF. Written as DNA, the CDR3 is TGTGCCAGCAGCTTGGACAGTTTTAATTCACCCCTCCACTTT. The chain employs TRBV5-4 and TRBJ1-6; D gene ambiguous. CDR3 length equals 14 residues. In germline, CDR1 is SGHNT, CDR2 YYREEE (reference sequence). Trimming shortened V by 0 bases and J by 6 bases, and 7 bases separated the two germline ends.